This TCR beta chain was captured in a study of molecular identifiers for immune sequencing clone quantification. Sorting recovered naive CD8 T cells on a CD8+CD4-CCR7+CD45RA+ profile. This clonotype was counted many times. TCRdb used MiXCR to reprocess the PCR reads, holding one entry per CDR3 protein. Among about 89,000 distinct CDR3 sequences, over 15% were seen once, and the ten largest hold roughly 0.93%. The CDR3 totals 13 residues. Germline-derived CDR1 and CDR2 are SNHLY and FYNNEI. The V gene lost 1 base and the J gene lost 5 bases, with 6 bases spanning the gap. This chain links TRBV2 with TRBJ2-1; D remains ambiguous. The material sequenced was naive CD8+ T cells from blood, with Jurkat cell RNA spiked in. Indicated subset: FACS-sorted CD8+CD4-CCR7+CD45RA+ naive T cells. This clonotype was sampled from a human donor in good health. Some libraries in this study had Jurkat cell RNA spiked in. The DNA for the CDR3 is TGTGCCAGCAGTGAAGACAGAGACAATGAGCAGTTCTTC. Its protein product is CASSEDRDNEQFF.